Following are 31 T cell receptor beta chains from one sample sequenced in a study of blood T cell repertoires in COVID-19. TCRdb keeps only in-frame clones here, not all; method: immunoSEQ multiplex PCR. The sample consists of about 180,000 clones, roughly 84% of them appearing once. Sequenced sample: peripheral blood. The receptors come from a man aged 45-60 years with active or convalescent COVID-19.

The genes are TRBV27 and TRBJ2-4; 7 nucleotides agree with TRBD1. The CDR3 is made up of 16 amino acids. The ends lost 5 bases at V and 9 bases at J; junction bases unmatched: 16. Germline CDR1 is MNHEY and CDR2 is SMNVEV (reference sequence). This CDR3 is CASSPSRQGVSSIQYF. In DNA, the CDR3 is TGTGCCAGCAGTCCGTCCCGACAGGGAGTGTCGTCCATTCAGTACTTC.

The chain combines TRBV7-2 with TRBJ2-5, with 10 nucleotides matching TRBD2. Germline lookup yields CDR1 SGHTA and CDR2 FQGNSA. The CDR3 has 16 amino acids. V gave up 5 bases and J gave up 3 bases; unmatched junction bases: 9. In nucleotides, the CDR3 is TGTGCCAGCAGCCTACAATACCTAGCGGGGGAAGAGACCCAGTACTTC. Its protein product is CASSLQYLAGEETQYF.

This clone came up a few times. The rearrangement uses TRBV13 and TRBJ2-6, with TRBD1 matching 7 bases. With 4 bases clipped from V and 0 bases from J, the junction kept 18 bases outside the gene matches. The germline V gene encodes CDR1 PRHDT and CDR2 FYEKMQ (reference sequence). The CDR3 loop spans 21 amino acids. This CDR3 reads CASSSNNHRQGPFSGANVLTF. The CDR3 region has the DNA TGTGCCAGCAGCTCCAATAATCACCGACAGGGTCCTTTCTCTGGGGCCAACGTCCTGACTTTC.

The chain uses TRBV2 and TRBJ2-5; D gene ambiguous. This CDR3 is 11 amino acids long. Germline V lookup: CDR1 SNHLY, CDR2 FYNNEI. Trimming removed 5 bases from V and 5 bases from J, with 6 bases in between. The CDR3 region has the DNA TGTGCCAGCAGTATCTTGGAGACCCAGTACTTC. This sequence encodes CASSILETQYF.

A few counts support this clone. The chain couples TRBV24-1 to TRBJ2-2; tentative D call: TRBD1 (5 bases). The CDR3 length is 15 residues. CDR1 is KGHDR, CDR2 SFDVKD, per germline. V shed 0 bases and J shed 6 bases, with 10 bases lying between them. The CDR3 coding sequence is TGTGCCACCAGTGATTTGGGCCAGGGCGCCGGGGAGCTGTTTTTT. This codes for CATSDLGQGAGELFF.

The chain combines TRBV15 with TRBJ2-3; D is unclear. The length of the CDR3 is 16 residues. V gave up 1 base and J gave up 0 bases, with 11 bases separating them. Germline V gives CDR1 LNHNV, CDR2 YYDKDF (reference sequence). CDR3 sequence: CATSRAPIASTDTQYF. The CDR3 DNA reads as TGTGCCACCAGCAGAGCCCCTATTGCTAGCACAGATACGCAGTATTTT.

This clone has just a few counts. This chain connects TRBV7-6 to TRBJ2-3; 9 bases line up with TRBD2. With V trimmed by 5 bases and J by 4 bases, 10 bases remained unmatched. This CDR3 is 16 amino acids long. In germline, CDR1 is SGHVS, CDR2 FNYEAQ. The CDR3 bases are TGTGCCAGCAGCCCATTAGCGGGGGAGAGGGCAGATACGCAGTATTTT. Protein sequence: CASSPLAGERADTQYF.

The rearrangement joins TRBV7-2 to TRBJ2-2; 8 bases align to TRBD1. V lost 1 base and J lost 7; bases outside the gene matches: 5. This CDR3 contains 15 residues. Germline CDR1 reads SGHTA; CDR2 reads FQGNSA. The CDR3 region has the DNA TGTGCCAGCAGCTTAGTACAGGGGGTGAGCGGGGAGCTGTTTTTT. Translated, it gives CASSLVQGVSGELFF. The entire variable domain, with the rest obtained from reference TRBV7-2 and TRBJ2-2, is as follows: GAGVSQSPSNKVTEKGKDVELRCDPISGHTALYWYRQSLGQGLEFLIYFQGNSAPDKSGLPSDRFSAERTGGSVSTLTIQRTQQEDSAVYLCASSLVQGVSGELFFGEGSRLTVL.

The chain joins TRBV19 to TRBJ2-5; perhaps TRBD2 as D (6 bases). Germline CDR1 reads LNHDA; CDR2 reads SQIVND (reference sequence). Trimming cost V 9 bases and J 5 bases, with 13 bases left between them. The CDR3 contains 12 residues. The DNA of the CDR3 is TGTGCCAGCACTGGGAGGTCGGAGACCCAGTACTTC. This encodes CASTGRSETQYF.

This chain joins TRBV29-1 and TRBJ1-2; D unclear. The CDR3 consists of 14 residues. The ends were cut back, 2 bases at V and 6 bases at J, with 16 bases in the middle. CDR1 SQVTM and CDR2 ANQGSEA come from the germline V gene. CDR3 DNA sequence: TGCAGCGTTGAAAGCCCGGGAAGCCCTCATGGCTACACCTTC. Its protein is CSVESPGSPHGYTF.

The V and J genes are TRBV24-1 and TRBJ2-2, with D possibly matching TRBD2 (6 bases). The CDR3 is 14 amino acids. Per germline, CDR1 KGHDR and CDR2 SFDVKD. V was shortened by 10 bases and J by 2 bases, with 13 bases between the two germline ends. CDR3 sequence (DNA): TGTGCCACGATGGGGCGGGGCAACACCGGGGAGCTGTTTTTT. It codes for CATMGRGNTGELFF.

This chain joins TRBV25-1 and TRBJ1-3; D is uncertain. V was trimmed by 3 bases and J by 4 bases, leaving 16 bases between them. Per the germline V gene, CDR1 is MGHDK and CDR2 is SYGVNS. This CDR3 has 16 amino acids. The CDR3 DNA reads TGTGCCAGCAGTGACGTCATCCTTGGCAGGGGAAACACCATATATTTT. Translated, it gives CASSDVILGRGNTIYF. Full variable domain (rest looked up from reference TRBV25-1 and TRBJ1-3): EADIYQTPRYLVIGTGKKITLECSQTMGHDKMYWYQQDPGMELHLIHYSYGVNSTEKGDLSSESTVSRIRTEHFPLTLESARPSHTSQYLCASSDVILGRGNTIYFGEGSWLTVV.

The rearrangement links TRBV4-1 to TRBJ2-1; TRBD1 agrees at 11 bases. The CDR3 extends over 17 amino acids. The germline V gene has CDR1 MGHRA and CDR2 YSYEKL. The V gene end was trimmed by 2 bases and the J gene end by 4 bases; junction bases not matched to a gene: 7. CDR3: CASSQTLGTGGYNEQFF. CDR3 sequence (DNA): TGCGCCAGCAGCCAAACTCTCGGGACAGGGGGATACAATGAGCAGTTCTTC.

The chain joins TRBV7-2 to TRBJ2-7; a weak D match, TRBD1 (5 bases). The CDR3 is made up of 14 amino acids. Germline V gene lookup returns CDR1 SGHTA and CDR2 FQGNSA. V dropped 5 bases and J dropped 1 base, with 12 bases sitting between them. CDR3: CASSQRPGSYEQYF. CDR3 bases: TGTGCCAGCAGCCAAAGGCCAGGGTCCTACGAGCAGTACTTC.

This clone occurred a few times. In DNA form, the CDR3 reads TGTGCCAGCAGCACCGGGACAGGGCAAAGTTACGGATCGAGAAAACTGTTTTTT. It encodes CASSTGTGQSYGSRKLFF. The V gene is TRBV9, the J gene TRBJ1-4; 9 positions match TRBD1. V shed 4 bases, J shed 10 bases, and the junction held 20 bases outside the gene matches. Germline V lookup: CDR1 SGDLS, CDR2 YYNGEE. The CDR3 is made up of 18 amino acids.

The chain joins TRBV29-1 to TRBJ2-5, with D possibly matching TRBD1 (5 bases). Germline CDR1 reads SQVTM; CDR2 reads ANQGSEA. This CDR3 contains 12 residues. V lost 4 bases and J 2 bases, leaving 8 bases between the germline ends. The CDR3 loop is CSVVTAQETQYF. Written as DNA, the CDR3 is TGCAGCGTTGTGACAGCACAAGAGACCCAGTACTTC.

V gene TRBV4-1 combines with J gene TRBJ2-7; maybe TRBD2 (6 bases). This CDR3 has 14 amino acids. V lost 0 bases and J lost 7, with 13 bases in between. The V gene's germline CDR1 is MGHRA and CDR2 YSYEKL. This CDR3 reads CASSQDGQGGEQYF. The DNA for the CDR3 is TGCGCCAGCAGCCAAGATGGCCAGGGAGGAGAGCAGTACTTC.

The chain employs TRBV7-9 and TRBJ2-2, with 9 bases that match TRBD1. The ends lost 5 bases at V and 5 bases at J; junction bases unmatched: 12. CDR3 size: 17 residues. Germline V gene data show CDR1 as SEHNR and CDR2 as FQNEAQ (reference sequence). The chain's CDR3 is CASSPPQQGALTGELFF. The DNA of the CDR3 is TGTGCCAGCAGCCCCCCCCAACAGGGGGCTCTGACCGGGGAGCTGTTTTTT.

The chain uses TRBV7-2 and TRBJ2-1, with 7 positions matching TRBD1. The J segment lost 3 bases and the V segment lost 5 bases, leaving 7 bases of the junction unmatched. Germline values: CDR1 SGHTA, CDR2 FQGNSA. CDR3 length equals 15 residues. CDR3 amino acids: CASSVDRDGYNEQFF. CDR3 sequence (DNA): TGTGCCAGCAGCGTAGACAGGGACGGCTACAATGAGCAGTTCTTC.

The chain joins TRBV12-2 to TRBJ2-3; the table's D call, TRBD2, has no DNA check behind it. TRBV12-2 is a pseudogene locus. This CDR3 is 12 amino acids long. CDR3 region: CASPPRLAAQYF. CDR3 nucleotide sequence: TGTGCAAGTCCCCCCCGGCTAGCTGCGCAGTATTTT.

This sequence joins TRBV27 and TRBJ1-1; no clear D gene. The CDR3 sequence is 19 residues long. V was shortened by 6 bases and J by 0 bases, with 26 bases between the two germline ends. Germline V gives CDR1 MNHEY, CDR2 SMNVEV (reference sequence). The CDR3 DNA is TGTGCCAGCAGCTTTCGGCAGGCACCGCTTAGGCATATGAACACTGAAGCTTTCTTT. Protein sequence: CASSFRQAPLRHMNTEAFF.

The V call is TRBV5-1, the J call TRBJ2-7, with 13 bases that match TRBD2. Trimming cost V 4 bases and J 7 bases; bases outside gene matches: 8. The CDR3 consists of 15 residues. Germline CDR1 reads SGHRS; CDR2 reads YFSETQ. The CDR3 DNA reads TGCGCCAGCAGCACATCCGGGACTAGCGGGAAAGAGCAGTACTTC. Translating gives CASSTSGTSGKEQYF.

V and J are TRBV14 and TRBJ2-2; D gene uncertain. This CDR3 has 14 amino acids. V shed 1 base and J shed 5 bases, with 8 bases lying between them. Germline V CDR1 and CDR2: SGHDN, FVKESK. The CDR3 bases are TGTGCCAGCAGCCAAGTAAGAGCTACCGGGGAGCTGTTTTTT. It specifies CASSQVRATGELFF.

The rearrangement uses TRBV6-5 and TRBJ2-4; 8 bases map to TRBD1. The CDR3 is 13 amino acids. Trimming cost V 6 bases and J 7 bases; bases outside gene matches: 5. The germline gives CDR1 MNHEY, CDR2 SVGAGI. The DNA of the CDR3 is TGTGCCAGCAGGGGGACAGGTGGGAACATTCAGTACTTC. Protein product: CASRGTGGNIQYF.

This clone was counted only a few times. This chain connects TRBV27 to TRBJ1-5; D is uncertain. The germline gives CDR1 MNHEY, CDR2 SMNVEV (reference sequence). The CDR3 totals 13 residues. With 2 bases removed from V and 4 bases from J, the gap between germline ends came to 6 bases. CDR3 sequence (DNA): TGTGCCAGCAGTTTAATAGAAAATCAGCCCCAGCATTTT. It encodes CASSLIENQPQHF.

V and J are TRBV5-4 and TRBJ2-7, with 11 bases lining up with TRBD2. The V gene's germline CDR1 is SGHNT and CDR2 YYREEE (reference sequence). The CDR3 has 16 amino acids. J lost 4 bases, V lost 0 bases, and 6 bases had no gene match. The CDR3 reads CASSLGLAGRMYEQYF. The CDR3 DNA reads TGTGCCAGCAGCTTGGGACTAGCGGGAAGAATGTACGAGCAGTACTTC.

This rearrangement joins TRBV6-5 to TRBJ1-2, with D possibly matching TRBD1 (5 bases). Trimming removed 5 bases from V and 6 bases from J, with 10 bases in between. In germline, CDR1 is MNHEY, CDR2 SVGAGI. The CDR3 contains 12 residues. The CDR3 region has the DNA TGTGCCAGCAGTAAACAGGATAATGGCTACACCTTC. It specifies CASSKQDNGYTF.

The rearrangement links TRBV11-3 to TRBJ2-7; 7 bases match TRBD2. The CDR3 consists of 14 residues. V shed 4 bases and J 3 bases; nucleotides not matched to a gene: 6. Germline V gene lookup returns CDR1 SGHNT and CDR2 YENEEA. CDR3 sequence: CASSWASGNYEQYF. The CDR3 bases are TGTGCCAGCAGCTGGGCAAGCGGGAACTACGAGCAGTACTTC.

The V and J genes are TRBV7-9 and TRBJ2-7; 11 bases map to TRBD1. The CDR3 spans 18 residues. J was trimmed by 1 base and V by 1 base; bases with no gene match: 9. Per germline, CDR1 SEHNR and CDR2 FQNEAQ (reference sequence). CDR3 bases: TGTGCCAGCAGCTTAGTTGAGGGTGGACAGGGGGCGTCCTACGAGCAGTACTTC. This sequence encodes CASSLVEGGQGASYEQYF.

The chain has TRBV7-5 and TRBJ1-5; the table's D gene call, TRBD1, was not cross checked with the DNA. TRBV7-5 is a recognized pseudogene. CDR3 length: 23 residues. CDR3 sequence reads: CARSFDVDNFGTDINLSNQPQHF. The CDR3 DNA reads TGTGCCAGAAGCTTCGACGTCGACAACTTCGGGACAGACATAAATCTTAGCAATCAGCCCCAGCATTTT.

V is TRBV18 and J is TRBJ1-1; D ambiguous. Trimming removed 8 bases from V and 5 bases from J, with 12 bases in between. Germline loops: CDR1 KGHSH, CDR2 LQKENI. This CDR3 region has 12 residues. The CDR3: CASGEGRTEAFF. Here the CDR3 DNA reads TGTGCCAGCGGCGAAGGGAGGACTGAAGCTTTCTTT.